The source of this T cell receptor (beta chain) is a study of T-cell memory formation after mild COVID-19. Germline values: CDR1 SEHNR, CDR2 FQNEAQ (reference sequence). Trimming stripped 3 bases from V and 0 bases from J, with 12 bases between. This CDR3 comprises 17 residues. Concerning this clonotype itself: Its target is unknown.

General study findings and limits: Second-wave clones with a day 37 peak had unconfirmed SARS-CoV-2 specificity.

TCRdb re-analysed the 5' RACE reads in MiXCR, keeping a single row per CDR3 protein. Among about 250,000 distinct CDR3 sequences listed, approximately 18% were seen once. This sequence originates from a man between 18 and 35 years old who had mild COVID-19 (a few samples of this study predate the infection). Cell type and time point are not known. The chain links TRBV7-9 to TRBJ1-6, with a tentative D call TRBD1 (6 bases). Sequencing used PBMCs or a T cell subset sorted from them (not recorded which). This CDR3 reads CASSFTGYGSYNSPLHF. The CDR3 DNA reads as TGTGCCAGCAGCTTCACAGGGTATGGCTCCTATAATTCACCCCTCCACTTT. The full variable domain, rest sourced from reference TRBV7-9 and TRBJ1-6, is DTGVSQNPRHKITKRGQNVTFRCDPISEHNRLYWYRQTLGQGPEFLTYFQNEAQLEKSRLLSDRFSAERPKGSFSTLEIQRTEQGDSAMYLCASSFTGYGSYNSPLHFGNGTRLTVT.